The rows below give T cell receptor beta chains drawn from one sample of a study of molecular identifiers for immune sequencing clone quantification. TCRdb reprocessed the PCR reads via MiXCR and lists one record per CDR3 protein. This table has approximately 500,000 distinct CDR3 sequences, 20% to 25% appearing once. The sequencing sample was made of naive CD8+ T cells from blood, with Jurkat cell RNA spiked in. The receptors were gathered from a human donor in good health. Some libraries in this study had Jurkat cell RNA spiked in. CDR3s include the opening cysteine and the closing phenylalanine or tryptophan. Fields, in order: CDR3 DNA, CDR3 protein, clone size, D gene, J gene, V gene. The D gene is left open where the match is weak. Clone size is shown for a subset of rows, as once, few, many or a class of expanded clone.

TGTGCCAGTAGTATGAGTGGGACCGTTAGCTCCTATAATTCACCCCTCCACTTT CASSMSGTVSSYNSPLHF few . TRBJ1-6 TRBV19
TGTGCCAGCAGCCACACCGGGGGAGACCAGTACTTC CASSHTGGDQYF few . TRBJ2-5 TRBV6-1
TGTGCCAGCGGCCCCCAATCACTAGCGGGAGGGCCTCTCGATACGCAGTATTTT CASGPQSLAGGPLDTQYF . TRBD2 TRBJ2-3 TRBV6-5
TGTGCCAGCAGCTTCGGACAGATCCAAGAGACCCAGTACTTC CASSFGQIQETQYF many . TRBJ2-5 TRBV5-5
TGTGCCAGCGGCCTCGGACAGCCTGCGACCTACGAGCAGTACTTC CASGLGQPATYEQYF . . TRBJ2-7 TRBV5-3
TGTGCCAGCAGTGACAGGGGACAATGGCCCCAGCATTTT CASSDRGQWPQHF . . TRBJ1-5 TRBV6-1
TGTGCCAGCAGTTACTACGGGGGCAACACTGAAGCTTTCTTT CASSYYGGNTEAFF many . TRBJ1-1 TRBV6-2/TRBV6-3
TGTGCCAGCAGACTCGGACCTGAAGCTTTCTTT CASRLGPEAFF . . TRBJ1-1 TRBV27
TGTGCCAGCGGCGAGAACACTGAAGCTTTCTTT CASGENTEAFF many . TRBJ1-1 TRBV7-9
TGCAGTGCTAGAGATCCCACAGACACCTACGAGCAGTACTTC CSARDPTDTYEQYF . . TRBJ2-7 TRBV20-1
TGCAGCGTTGAAATTCCGGGACACCGAACCTACGAGCAGTACTTC CSVEIPGHRTYEQYF few . TRBJ2-7 TRBV29-1
TGTGCCAGCTGGGCACAAGCGTATGGCTACACCTTC CASWAQAYGYTF . . TRBJ1-2 TRBV6-4
TGTGCCAGCAGCGGGGGCGAGCTGGTACCCGTTGTAACTGAAGCTTTCTTT CASSGGELVPVVTEAFF few . TRBJ1-1 TRBV5-4
TGTGCCAGCAGTTCCGGACAGCATCAACCCCAGCATTTT CASSSGQHQPQHF . . TRBJ1-5 TRBV12-3/TRBV12-4
TGCAGTGAATTAGCGGGACTCAATGAGCAGTTCTTC CSELAGLNEQFF few TRBD2 TRBJ2-1 TRBV20-1
TGTGCCAGCAGCTCGTTTAACAATGAGCAGTTCTTC CASSSFNNEQFF . . TRBJ2-1 TRBV5-6
TGTGCCAGCAGTCCCGGGATATACCAAGAGACCCAGTACTTC CASSPGIYQETQYF . . TRBJ2-5 TRBV12-3/TRBV12-4
TGCAGCGGGGCGGAGCTAGATTACAATGAGCAGTTCTTC CSGAELDYNEQFF . . TRBJ2-1 TRBV29-1
TGCGCCAGCAGCCAAGATACGGGACAGACCTACGAGCAGTACTTC CASSQDTGQTYEQYF many TRBD1 TRBJ2-7 TRBV4-3
TGTGCCAGCAGTTTATATTCCAGGGGTGAAGCTTTCTTT CASSLYSRGEAFF . . TRBJ1-1 TRBV27
TGTGCCAGCAGCTTAGTTTCTGAGCAGTTCTTC CASSLVSEQFF . . TRBJ2-1 TRBV7-9
TGCGCCAGCAGCCAAGTTCTGAACACCGGGGAGCTGTTTTTT CASSQVLNTGELFF many . TRBJ2-2 TRBV4-1
TGCAGTGCCATACAGGGTTTCGAAACGGATAATGAAAAACTGTTTTTT CSAIQGFETDNEKLFF few . TRBJ1-4 TRBV20-1
TGCAGTGCTAGATACGACAGGGAGGGTGACGAGCAGTACTTC CSARYDREGDEQYF few . TRBJ2-7 TRBV20-1
TGTGCCAGCAGCTTAGCGGGGACAGGGAGCAATCAGTCCCAGCATTTT CASSLAGTGSNQSQHF . TRBD1 TRBJ1-5 TRBV7-8
TGTGCCAGCAGCCAAGGACTAGGGGTAGATACGCAGTATTTT CASSQGLGVDTQYF few TRBD2 TRBJ2-3 TRBV9
TGCAGCGTTGAATCATTCGGCGGGGGGGTCTACGAGCAGTACTTC CSVESFGGGVYEQYF . TRBD2 TRBJ2-7 TRBV29-1
TGTGCCAGCAGTAGACCCACGGGCAGTACATCCGACGAGCAGTACTTC CASSRPTGSTSDEQYF . . TRBJ2-7 TRBV6-5
TGTGCCAGCAGCTTGGTCAGGAGAAGGGACACTGAAGCTTTCTTT CASSLVRRRDTEAFF . . TRBJ1-1 TRBV5-6
TGTGCCAGCAGTCCAATTCGGAGAGGCCCTGAAAAACTGTTTTTT CASSPIRRGPEKLFF many . TRBJ1-4 TRBV28
TGCGCCAGCAGCCAACTCGAGCGCGGGACCGGGCCCCAGTACTTC CASSQLERGTGPQYF many . TRBJ2-5 TRBV4-1
TGTGCCAGCAGCGCACCAGGGGCCATGGGGACTGAAGCTTTCTTT CASSAPGAMGTEAFF . . TRBJ1-1 TRBV7-8
TGTGCCGCACAGGGTACGAGGACAGATACGCAGTATTTT CAAQGTRTDTQYF many . TRBJ2-3 TRBV6-5
TGCGCCAGCAGCCAAGATCTGACTAGATTCTACGAGCAGTACTTC CASSQDLTRFYEQYF . . TRBJ2-7 TRBV4-3
TGTGCCAGCAGCCACCGGGCCAGCGGGATGCCAGATACGCAGTATTTT CASSHRASGMPDTQYF many TRBD2 TRBJ2-3 TRBV2
TGTGCCAGCAGTTTACGGGGGGCGCGGTCCTACGAGCAGTACTTC CASSLRGARSYEQYF many . TRBJ2-7 TRBV28
TGCAGCGTGGACGGGACTAGCGTTTTTATAGGGTCCTACAATGAGCAGTTCTTC CSVDGTSVFIGSYNEQFF few TRBD2 TRBJ2-1 TRBV29-1
TGTGCCAGCAGCTTAGGGTCGGACAGGGGATCTGGAAACACCATATATTTT CASSLGSDRGSGNTIYF few TRBD1 TRBJ1-3 TRBV13
TGCAGTGCGGATCATTCCTACAATGAGCAGTTCTTC CSADHSYNEQFF . . TRBJ2-1 TRBV20-1
TGTGCCAGCGGCCTGGGGACTAGCGGGAGAAGCTCCTACAATGAGCAGTTCTTC CASGLGTSGRSSYNEQFF . TRBD2 TRBJ2-1 TRBV6-2/TRBV6-3
TGTGCCAGCAGCTTAGGGCCTGATAGCTCCTACGAGCAGTACTTC CASSLGPDSSYEQYF many . TRBJ2-7 TRBV7-9
TGTGCCAGCAGTGCCTCAGGAGGCTCCTACGAGCAGTACTTC CASSASGGSYEQYF few . TRBJ2-7 TRBV6-1
TGCGCCAGCAGTGAGTTGGCCAGCCCCGAGCAGTACTTC CASSELASPEQYF . . TRBJ2-7 TRBV10-2
TGTGCCACCAGGATCGGGAGTGGAGCCTACGAGCAGTACTTC CATRIGSGAYEQYF few . TRBJ2-7 TRBV11-2